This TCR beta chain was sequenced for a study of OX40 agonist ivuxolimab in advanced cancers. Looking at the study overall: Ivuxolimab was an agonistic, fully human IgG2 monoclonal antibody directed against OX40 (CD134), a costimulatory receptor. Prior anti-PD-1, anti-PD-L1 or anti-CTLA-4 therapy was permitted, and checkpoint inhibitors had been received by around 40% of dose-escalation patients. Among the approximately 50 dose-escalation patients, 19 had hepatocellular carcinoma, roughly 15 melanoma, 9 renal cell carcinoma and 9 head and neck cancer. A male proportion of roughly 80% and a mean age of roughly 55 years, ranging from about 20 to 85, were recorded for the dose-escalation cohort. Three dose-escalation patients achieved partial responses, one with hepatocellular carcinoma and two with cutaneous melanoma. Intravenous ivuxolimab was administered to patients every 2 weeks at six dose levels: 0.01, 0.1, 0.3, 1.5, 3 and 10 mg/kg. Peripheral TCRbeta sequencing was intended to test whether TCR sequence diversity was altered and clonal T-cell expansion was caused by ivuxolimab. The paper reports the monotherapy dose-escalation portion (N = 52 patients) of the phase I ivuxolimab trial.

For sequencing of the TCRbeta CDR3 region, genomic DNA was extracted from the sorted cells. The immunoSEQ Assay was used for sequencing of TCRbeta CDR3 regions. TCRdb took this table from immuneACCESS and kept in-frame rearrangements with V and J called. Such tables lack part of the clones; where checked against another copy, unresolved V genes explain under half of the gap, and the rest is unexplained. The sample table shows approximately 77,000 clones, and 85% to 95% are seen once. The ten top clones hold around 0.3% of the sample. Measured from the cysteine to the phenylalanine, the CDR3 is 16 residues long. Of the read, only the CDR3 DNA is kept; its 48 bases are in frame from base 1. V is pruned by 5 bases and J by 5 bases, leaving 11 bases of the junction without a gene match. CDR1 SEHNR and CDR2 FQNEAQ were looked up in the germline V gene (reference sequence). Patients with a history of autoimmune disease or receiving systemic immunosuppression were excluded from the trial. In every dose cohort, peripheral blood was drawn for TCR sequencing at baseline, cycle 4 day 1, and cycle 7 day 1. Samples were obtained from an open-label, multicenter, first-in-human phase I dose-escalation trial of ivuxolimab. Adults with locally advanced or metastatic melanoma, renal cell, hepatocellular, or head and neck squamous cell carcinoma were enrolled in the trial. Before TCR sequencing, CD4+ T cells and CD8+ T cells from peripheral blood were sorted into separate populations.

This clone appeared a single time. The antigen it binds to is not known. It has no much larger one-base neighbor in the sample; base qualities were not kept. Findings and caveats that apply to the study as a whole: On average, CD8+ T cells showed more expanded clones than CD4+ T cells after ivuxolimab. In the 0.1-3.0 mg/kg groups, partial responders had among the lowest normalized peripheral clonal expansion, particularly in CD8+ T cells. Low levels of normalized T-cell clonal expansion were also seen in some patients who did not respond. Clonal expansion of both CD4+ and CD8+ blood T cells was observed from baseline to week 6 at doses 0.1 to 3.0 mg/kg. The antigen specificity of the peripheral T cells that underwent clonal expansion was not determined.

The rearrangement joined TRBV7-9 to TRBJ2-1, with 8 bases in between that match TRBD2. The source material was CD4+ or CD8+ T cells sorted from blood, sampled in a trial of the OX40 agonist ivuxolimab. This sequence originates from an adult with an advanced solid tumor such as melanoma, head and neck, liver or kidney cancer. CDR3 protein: CASSPRGAGGHNEQFF. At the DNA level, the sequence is TGTGCCAGCAGCCCCCGAGGCGCGGGGGGCCACAATGAGCAGTTCTTC. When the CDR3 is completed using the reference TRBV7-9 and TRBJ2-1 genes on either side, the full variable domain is DTGVSQNPRHKITKRGQNVTFRCDPISEHNRLYWYRQTLGQGPEFLTYFQNEAQLEKSRLLSDRFSAERPKGSFSTLEIQRTEQGDSAMYLCASSPRGAGGHNEQFFGPGTRLTVL.